One T cell receptor beta chain is described in this entry. Its antigen remains unidentified. Nothing much larger sits one base from this clone, and base qualities are not available. This entry is derived from a study of shared clonotypes between healthy human individuals (dated by TCRdb to the early 2020s). Concerning the study at large: The cohort included three men and a couple of women between 18 and 49 years of age. To estimate repertoire size and how much clonotype sharing occurs between individuals, the study deeply sequenced the blood TCR repertoires of five healthy adults. Between about 0.9 and 10 billion PBMCs per donor were obtained by leukapheresis. For each donor, three plates each were used for CD4 naive and CD4 memory, two plates were used for CD8 naive, and one plate was used for CD8 memory. Libraries were prepared and TCR repertoires were sequenced by different laboratories using diverse techniques, in order to increase sequencing depth and limit assay-specific biases.

V and J are truncated by 7 bases and 3 bases respectively, leaving an intervening sequence of 10 bases. For CDR1 and CDR2, the germline V gene lists SNHLY and FYNNEI. Inclusive of the bounding cysteine and phenylalanine, the CDR3 is 12 residues long. The DNA shown is the 36-base CDR3, in frame from base 1. Using the deep immunoSEQ assay, multiplex PCR amplified TCR CDR3 regions from genomic DNA. Extracted genomic DNA from each cell subset was distributed evenly across all wells of several immunoSEQ 96-well plates, and each plate was treated as a replicate. For sorted subsets, 200 to 250 ng of genomic DNA, equivalent to tens of thousands of T cell genomes, went into each replicate PCR. Purified libraries were measured with a Qubit 3.0 fluorometer, size-checked on a Bioanalyzer 2100, and measured again with the KAPA Library Quantification kit. A separate single-read 150-cycle Illumina NextSeq 550 flow cell was used to sequence each immunoSEQ 96-well plate. Per the source publication's procedure: Because the immunoSEQ output included only junctional sequences and no quality scores, the filtering could not be the same as the filtering used for full-length reads. Sequences were annotated with PyIR, a Python wrapper for IgBLAST v1.9, and V/J genes and CDR3 were assigned using IMGT germline references. Reads with weak V/J assignments (E-value above 1e-6), missing CDR3, stop codons, out-of-frame junctions, or ambiguous translated residues were removed. V3J clonotypes were defined as sequences sharing an identical inferred V gene, J gene, and CDR3 amino acid sequence. The percentage overlap between two repertoires was calculated by dividing the number of shared unique clonotypes by the size of the smaller repertoire. Repertoire richness was assessed with RTK rarefaction, the Chao1 estimator, and Recon v2.1 estimates of unobserved clonotypes. Generation probabilities for all TCRbeta clonotypes obtained by the gDNA method from several donors were computed using OLGA. The clones in this table, taken by TCRdb from immuneACCESS, are in-frame only. Not every clone is retained; where verified, under half of the shortfall comes from an unresolved V gene, and the cause of the rest is unknown. D and trimming come from the DNA, and the V and J calls and clone size come from that table. This sample gives over 2,000,000 clones in total; about 93% of them show up just once. In total, the top ten clones hold around 1.8% of the sample.

For the CD8 naive samples, CD45RO-negative cells were positively selected for CCR7, yielding a CD45RA+CCR7+ population from which TemRA cells were excluded. Healthy HIV-negative adults with no recently reported acute infections or vaccinations were included as donors. Only Caucasian adults living in Nashville, Tennessee, USA were represented among the donors. Blood was collected by leukapheresis, and PBMCs were isolated by Ficoll-Histopaque density gradient centrifugation and then cryopreserved in liquid nitrogen vapor phase. Analytical flow cytometry was used to check the purity and quantity of every magnetically sorted T cell population. Genomic DNA was isolated from every sorted fraction and measured by UV absorbance on a Nanodrop 2000c. On the study overall, not on this receptor specifically: Sharing across a few donors was observed for 4.5% to 6.5% of naive CD4, about 4% of naive CD8, 2% to 2.5% of memory CD4, and less than 0.45% of memory CD8 clonotypes. Sampling was restricted to blood, and TCR repertoires in tissue are likely to differ from TCR repertoires in blood. Even with the large sequencing depth, rarefaction of the sorted-subset datasets indicated that sequencing was incomplete. Compared with non-shared clonotypes, clonotypes shared by all four sorted-subset donors had higher generation probabilities. Pairwise subsampling led to the expectation that sequencing depth would affect the degree of clonotype sharing among donors. Naive subsets generally had larger estimated clonotype richness than memory subsets did. Because the study included a small number of donors, the genetic and exposure-history diversity represented was limited.

The sequence was collected from a man younger than 30 in good health. Some clones in this sample may be carry-over from other donors' samples. The rearrangement joined TRBV2 to TRBJ2-7; no D segment can be confidently identified. Sequenced sample: naive CD8+ T cells from PBMCs. Explained via the paper, the cell subset or site label denotes: CD45RA+CCR7+. CDR3 loop: CASTDADYEQYF. The DNA is TGTGCCAGCACTGATGCGGACTACGAGCAGTACTTC. The CDR3, completed at both ends by the reference TRBV2 and TRBJ2-7 genes, gives the full variable domain EPEVTQTPSHQVTQMGQEVILRCVPISNHLYFYWYRQILGQKVEFLVSFYNNEISEKSEIFDDQFSVERPDGSNFTLKIRSTKLEDSAMYFCASTDADYEQYFGPGTRLTVT.